This TCR beta chain was recovered during a study of T cells of healthy individuals. There are 13 residues in the CDR3. Germline-derived CDR1 and CDR2 are DFQATT and SNEGSKA (reference sequence). V was pared by 7 bases and J by 1 base, with 11 bases between. One entry per CDR3 protein results from TCRdb running MiXCR on the 5' RACE reads. Here the sample spans 100,000 or so distinct CDR3 sequences, approximately 15% being singletons. This receptor was obtained from a human donor in good health. The chain uses TRBV20-1 and TRBJ2-1, with D possibly matching TRBD1 (6 bases). The CDR3 sequence is CSVGQSSYNEQFF. CDR3 sequence (DNA): TGCAGTGTTGGACAGTCGTCCTACAATGAGCAGTTCTTC.